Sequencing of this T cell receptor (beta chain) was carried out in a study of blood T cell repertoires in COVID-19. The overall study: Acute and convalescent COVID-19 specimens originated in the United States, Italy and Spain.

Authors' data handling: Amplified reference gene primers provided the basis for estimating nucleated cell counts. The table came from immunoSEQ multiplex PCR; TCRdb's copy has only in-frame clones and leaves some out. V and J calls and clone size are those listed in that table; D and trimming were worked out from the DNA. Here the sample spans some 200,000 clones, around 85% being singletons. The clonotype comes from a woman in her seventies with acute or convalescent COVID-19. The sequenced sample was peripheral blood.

The CDR3 DNA is TGTGCCAGCAGCCCTCTGGGGCTGAACACTGAAGCTTTCTTT. Translation: CASSPLGLNTEAFF. The rearrangement joins TRBV7-2 to TRBJ1-1; TRBD1 is a possible D gene (5 bases). The germline V gene has CDR1 SGHTA and CDR2 FQGNSA. V lost 5 bases and J 0 bases, leaving 10 bases between the germline ends. CDR3 length: 14 residues.